This record covers a single T cell receptor (beta chain). The CDR3 covers 15 residues. Germline V gene lookup returns CDR1 SGHRS and CDR2 YFSETQ. V lost 2 bases and J lost 5; bases outside the gene matches: 7. Naive-designated CD8 cells lacked CD45RO, were positively enriched for CCR7, and omitted terminally differentiated effector memory CD45RA+ cells. This sample was included in a study of shared clonotypes between healthy human individuals. TCRdb's table, derived via immunoSEQ multiplex PCR, lists solely in-frame clones and lacks some. The sample gives over 2 million clones, about 95% of which show up once; 0.85% to 1.3% is in the top ten.

The chain carries TRBV5-1 and TRBJ2-5, with TRBD2 identical over 9 bases. Sequenced: naive CD8+ T cells sorted from blood. This TCR was sampled from a man younger than 35 in good health. The chain's CDR3 is CASSFAGGQWETQYF. CDR3 bases: TGCGCCAGCAGCTTTGCGGGGGGGCAGTGGGAGACCCAGTACTTC.